A single T cell receptor beta chain is shown here with its context. The entry originates in a study of cytomegalovirus exposure and HLA in healthy donors. PCR was performed using 60 Vbeta and 13 Jbeta primers. Method: immunoSEQ multiplex PCR; TCRdb's copy keeps in-frame clones and lacks some. Altogether about 150,000 clones are present, 65% to 85% being singletons, with the ten largest covering about 4.3%. The sample consisted of PBMCs. This TCR was sampled from a woman aged 35 to 49 in good health and CMV-seropositive.

DNA of the CDR3: TGTGCCAGCAGTTACGATAACAGGGGGCAGCCCCAGCATTTT. This sequence encodes CASSYDNRGQPQHF. V usage is TRBV6-5 and J usage is TRBJ1-5; the match to TRBD1 covers 8 bases. The CDR3 consists of 14 residues. Germline V lookup: CDR1 MNHEY, CDR2 SVGAGI. The junction had 4 bases not matched to a gene; V was cut back by 2 bases and J by 7 bases.